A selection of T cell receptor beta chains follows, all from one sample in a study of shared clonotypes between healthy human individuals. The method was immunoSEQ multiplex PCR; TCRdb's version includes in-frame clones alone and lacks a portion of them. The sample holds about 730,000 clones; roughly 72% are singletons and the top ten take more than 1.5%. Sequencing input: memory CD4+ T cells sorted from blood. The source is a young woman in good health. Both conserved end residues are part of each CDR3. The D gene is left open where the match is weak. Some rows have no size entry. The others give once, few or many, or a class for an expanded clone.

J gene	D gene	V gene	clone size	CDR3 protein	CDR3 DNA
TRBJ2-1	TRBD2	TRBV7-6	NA	CASSLAVGRTSGRGSYNEQFF	TGTGCCAGCAGCTTAGCAGTAGGAAGGACTAGCGGGAGGGGATCCTACAATGAGCAGTTCTTC
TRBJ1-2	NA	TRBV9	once	CASSGTRSNYGYTF	TGTGCCAGCAGCGGGACACGGAGTAACTATGGCTACACCTTC
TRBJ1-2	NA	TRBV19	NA	CASSSRLSGYTF	TGTGCCAGTAGTAGCCGTTTGAGTGGCTACACCTTC
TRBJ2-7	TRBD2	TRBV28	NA	CASSLGGGRAFYEQYF	TGTGCCAGCAGTTTAGGTGGCGGGAGGGCCTTTTACGAGCAGTACTTC
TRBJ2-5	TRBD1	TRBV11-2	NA	CASSLVSGGGQGTQYF	TGTGCCAGCAGCTTAGTCTCAGGGGGCGGACAAGGGACCCAGTACTTC
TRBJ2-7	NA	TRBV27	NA	CASSLLDSPYEQYF	TGTGCCAGCAGTTTATTGGACAGCCCCTACGAGCAGTACTTC
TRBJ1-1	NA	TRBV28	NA	CASNQGNRNTEAFF	TGTGCCAGCAACCAGGGGAATCGAAACACTGAAGCTTTCTTT
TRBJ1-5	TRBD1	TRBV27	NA	CASRPSGTGSGEHF	TGTGCCAGCAGGCCCTCCGGGACAGGGTCCGGGGAGCATTTT
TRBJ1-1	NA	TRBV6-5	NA	CASSYGEGNTEAFF	TGTGCCAGCAGTTACGGGGAGGGGAACACTGAAGCTTTCTTT
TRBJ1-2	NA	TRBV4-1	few	CASSQDAANYGYTF	TGCGCCAGCAGCCAAGATGCGGCTAACTATGGCTACACCTTC